This passage covers 6 T cell receptor beta chains from one sample sequenced in a study of T cell responses to AZD1222 COVID-19 vaccine. Libraries were prepared by immunoSEQ multiplex PCR; TCRdb keeps only in-frame clonotypes and omits some of them. The sample has about 98,000 clones; roughly 86% are singletons. Here the sequenced sample was peripheral blood, taken on day 0 of AZD1222 vaccination. All receptors derive from an adult in good health.

In its sample, this clone was seen once. The V call is TRBV30, the J call TRBJ2-2; 7 nucleotides match TRBD2. Losses at the gene ends were 5 bases for V and 1 base for J; bases not matched to a gene: 13. Germline V gene lookup returns CDR1 GTSNPN and CDR2 SVGIG (reference sequence). The CDR3 runs 17 residues. CDR3 DNA sequence: TGTGCCTGGGGTGGGGGAAGTTTAGCGGGGAACACCGGGGAGCTGTTTTTT. Its translation: CAWGGGSLAGNTGELFF.

This chain connects TRBV3-1 (or the pseudogene TRBV3-2) to TRBJ2-7; D is unresolved. The CDR3 runs 13 residues. CDR1 LGHDT and CDR2 YNNKEL come from the germline V gene (reference sequence). Trimming shortened V by 8 bases and J by 5 bases, and 16 bases separated the two germline ends. In DNA form, the CDR3 reads TGTGCCAGCGCCCCGGAAGGAGAACACGAGCAGTACTTC. It yields the protein CASAPEGEHEQYF.

The rearrangement links TRBV28 to TRBJ1-2; D uncertain. The CDR3 consists of 12 residues. From germline, CDR1 is MDHEN and CDR2 SYDVKM. V lost 3 bases and J lost 10, with 12 bases in between. CDR3 in amino acids: CASSLGIPFYTF. The CDR3 DNA is TGTGCCAGCAGTTTGGGGATCCCTTTCTACACCTTC.

The J gene is TRBJ2-7, the V gene TRBV14, with TRBD2 as a possible D gene (6 bases). The CDR3 length is 18 residues. Trimming stripped 1 base from V and 3 bases from J, with 22 bases between. From germline, CDR1 is SGHDN and CDR2 FVKESK. CDR3 in DNA: TGTGCCAGCAGCCAAGCACCTCCCGGGAGCTCCATTGACTACGAGCAGTACTTC. The encoded protein is CASSQAPPGSSIDYEQYF. The whole variable domain, filled in from reference TRBV14 and TRBJ2-7, reads EAGVTQFPSHSVIEKGQTVTLRCDPISGHDNLYWYRRVMGKEIKFLLHFVKESKQDESGMPNNRFLAERTGGTYSTLKVQPAELEDSGVYFCASSQAPPGSSIDYEQYFGPGTRLTVT.

V gene TRBV4-3 combines with J gene TRBJ1-1, with a possible D match to TRBD1 (5 bases). Between the trimmed V and J ends, which lost 1 base and 10 bases, there was a span of 13 bases. Germline V lookup: CDR1 LGHNA, CDR2 YSLEER. The CDR3 totals 13 residues. CDR3 amino acids: CASSQGQGYVAFF. CDR3 coding DNA: TGCGCCAGCAGCCAAGGGCAGGGTTATGTAGCTTTCTTT.

The sample holds a few counts of this clone. The chain uses TRBV28 and TRBJ2-2; no definite D call. Germline V gene lookup returns CDR1 MDHEN and CDR2 SYDVKM. The CDR3 consists of 14 residues. The ends were cut back, 5 bases at V and 2 bases at J, with 9 bases in the middle. The DNA for the CDR3 is TGTGCCAGCAGTACCCTCTTAAACACCGGGGAGCTGTTTTTT. Translation gives CASSTLLNTGELFF. Drawing the rest from reference TRBV28 and TRBJ2-2, the complete variable domain is DVKVTQSSRYLVKRTGEKVFLECVQDMDHENMFWYRQDPGLGLRLIYFSYDVKMKEKGDIPEGYSVSREKKERFSLILESASTNQTSMYLCASSTLLNTGELFFGEGSRLTVL.